This note documents a single TCR beta chain sequence. Using unique molecular identifiers, the investigators prepared the TCRbeta library. From the PCR reads, TCRdb called clonotypes with MiXCR, one entry per CDR3 protein. Seen here are some 390,000 distinct CDR3 sequences, 20% observed once, and the top ten hold about 3.8%. Germline-derived CDR1 and CDR2 are SGHRS and YFSETQ. The V end was cut by 0 bases, the J end by 5 bases, with 11 bases between. The CDR3 is made up of 15 amino acids. The sample comes from a study of T-cell reconstitution after alpha-beta-depleted transplantation in children. This chain uses TRBV5-1 with TRBJ2-2; D is perhaps TRBD2 (5 bases). The material sequenced was PBMCs from the stem cell graft donor, taken from the stem cell graft. This TCR came from a human donor who donated a stem cell graft to a child with acute myeloid leukemia. The CDR3 region is CASSLGHPGTGELFF. In DNA form, the CDR3 reads TGCGCCAGCAGCTTGGGTCACCCGGGGACCGGGGAGCTGTTTTTT.